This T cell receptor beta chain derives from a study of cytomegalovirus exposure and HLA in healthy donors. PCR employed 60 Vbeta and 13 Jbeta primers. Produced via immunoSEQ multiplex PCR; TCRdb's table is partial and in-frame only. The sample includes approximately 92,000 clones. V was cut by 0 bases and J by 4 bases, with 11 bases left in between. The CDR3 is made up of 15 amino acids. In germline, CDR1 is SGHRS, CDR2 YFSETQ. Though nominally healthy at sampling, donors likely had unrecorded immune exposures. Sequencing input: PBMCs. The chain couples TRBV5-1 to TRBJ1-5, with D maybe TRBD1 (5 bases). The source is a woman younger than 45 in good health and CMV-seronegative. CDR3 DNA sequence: TGCGCCAGCAGCTTGGTTACAGGACCGAATCAGCCCCAGCATTTT. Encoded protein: CASSLVTGPNQPQHF.